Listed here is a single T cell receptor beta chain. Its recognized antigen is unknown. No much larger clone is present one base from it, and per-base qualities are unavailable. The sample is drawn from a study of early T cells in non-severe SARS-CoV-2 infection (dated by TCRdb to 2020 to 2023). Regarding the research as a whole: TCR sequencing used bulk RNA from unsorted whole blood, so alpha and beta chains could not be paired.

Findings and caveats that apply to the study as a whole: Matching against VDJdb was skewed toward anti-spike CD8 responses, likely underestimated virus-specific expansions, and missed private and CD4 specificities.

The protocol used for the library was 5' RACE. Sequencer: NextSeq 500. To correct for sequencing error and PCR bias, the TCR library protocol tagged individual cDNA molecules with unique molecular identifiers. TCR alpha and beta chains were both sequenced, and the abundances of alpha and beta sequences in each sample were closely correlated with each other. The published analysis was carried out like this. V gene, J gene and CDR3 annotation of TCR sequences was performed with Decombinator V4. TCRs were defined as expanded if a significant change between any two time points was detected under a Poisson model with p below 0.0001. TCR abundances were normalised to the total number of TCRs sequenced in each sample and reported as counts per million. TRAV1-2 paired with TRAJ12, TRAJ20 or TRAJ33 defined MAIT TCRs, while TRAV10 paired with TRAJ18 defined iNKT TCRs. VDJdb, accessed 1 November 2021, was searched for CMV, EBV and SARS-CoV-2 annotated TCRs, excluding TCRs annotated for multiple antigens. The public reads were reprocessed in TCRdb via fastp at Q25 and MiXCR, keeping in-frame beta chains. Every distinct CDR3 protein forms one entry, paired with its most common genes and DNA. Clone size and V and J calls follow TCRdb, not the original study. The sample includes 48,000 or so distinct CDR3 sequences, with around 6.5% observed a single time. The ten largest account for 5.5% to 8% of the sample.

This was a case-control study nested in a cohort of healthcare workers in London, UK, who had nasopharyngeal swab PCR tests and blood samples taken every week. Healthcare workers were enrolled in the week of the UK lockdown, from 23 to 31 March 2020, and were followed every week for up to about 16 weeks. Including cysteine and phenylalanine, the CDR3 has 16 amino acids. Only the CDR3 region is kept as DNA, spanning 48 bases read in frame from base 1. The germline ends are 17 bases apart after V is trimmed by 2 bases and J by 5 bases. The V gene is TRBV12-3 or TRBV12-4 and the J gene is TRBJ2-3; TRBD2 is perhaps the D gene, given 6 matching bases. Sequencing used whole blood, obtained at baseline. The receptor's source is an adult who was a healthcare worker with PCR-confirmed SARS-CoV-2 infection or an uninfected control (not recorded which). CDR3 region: CASSLYGSGEGDTQYF. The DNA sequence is TGTGCCAGCAGTTTATATGGTAGCGGTGAGGGAGATACGCAGTATTTT.